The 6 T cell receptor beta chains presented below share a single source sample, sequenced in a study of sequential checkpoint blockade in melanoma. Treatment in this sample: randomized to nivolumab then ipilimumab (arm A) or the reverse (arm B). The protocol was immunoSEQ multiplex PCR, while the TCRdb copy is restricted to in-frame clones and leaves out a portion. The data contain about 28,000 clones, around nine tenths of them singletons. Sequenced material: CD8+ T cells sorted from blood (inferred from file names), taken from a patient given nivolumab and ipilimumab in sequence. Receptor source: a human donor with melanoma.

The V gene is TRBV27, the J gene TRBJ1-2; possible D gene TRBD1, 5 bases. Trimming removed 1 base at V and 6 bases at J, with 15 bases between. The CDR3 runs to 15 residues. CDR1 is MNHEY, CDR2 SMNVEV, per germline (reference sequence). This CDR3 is CASSLLAGAGNGYTF. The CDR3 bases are TGTGCCAGCAGTTTATTGGCGGGAGCAGGGAATGGCTACACCTTC.

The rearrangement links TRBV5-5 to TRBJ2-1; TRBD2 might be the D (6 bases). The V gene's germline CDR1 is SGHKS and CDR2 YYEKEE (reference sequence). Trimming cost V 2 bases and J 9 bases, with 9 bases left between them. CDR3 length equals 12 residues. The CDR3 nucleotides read TGTGCCAGCAGCTTCGGGACTTTTGAGCAGTTCTTC. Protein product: CASSFGTFEQFF.

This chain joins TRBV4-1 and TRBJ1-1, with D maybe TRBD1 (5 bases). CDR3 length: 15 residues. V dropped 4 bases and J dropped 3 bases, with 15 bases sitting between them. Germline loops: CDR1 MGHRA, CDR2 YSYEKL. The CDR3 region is CASSRTPEGHTEAFF. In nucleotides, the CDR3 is TGCGCCAGCAGCCGAACTCCGGAGGGGCACACTGAAGCTTTCTTT.

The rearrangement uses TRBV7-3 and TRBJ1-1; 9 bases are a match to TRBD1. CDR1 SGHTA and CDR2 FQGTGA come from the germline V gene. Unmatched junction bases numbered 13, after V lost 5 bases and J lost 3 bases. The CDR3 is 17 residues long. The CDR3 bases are TGTGCCAGCAGCCCAAGGGTGCAACAGGGGGCCGACACTGAAGCTTTCTTT. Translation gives CASSPRVQQGADTEAFF. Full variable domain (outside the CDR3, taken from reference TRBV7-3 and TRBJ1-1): GAGVSQTPSNKVTEKGKYVELRCDPISGHTALYWYRQSLGQGPEFLIYFQGTGAADDSGLPNDRFFAVRPEGSVSTLKIQRTERGDSAVYLCASSPRVQQGADTEAFFGQGTRLTVV.

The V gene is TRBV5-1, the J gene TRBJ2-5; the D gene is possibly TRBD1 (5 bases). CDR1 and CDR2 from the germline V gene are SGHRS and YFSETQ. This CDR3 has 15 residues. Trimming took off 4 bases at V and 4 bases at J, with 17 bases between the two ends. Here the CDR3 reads CASSPEPLQGETQYF. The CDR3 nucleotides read TGCGCCAGCAGCCCGGAGCCCCTCCAGGGAGAGACCCAGTACTTC.

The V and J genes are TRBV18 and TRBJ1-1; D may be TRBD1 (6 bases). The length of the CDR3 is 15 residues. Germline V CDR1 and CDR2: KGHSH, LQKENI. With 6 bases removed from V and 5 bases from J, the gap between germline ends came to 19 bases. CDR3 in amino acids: CASSPPGGLWTEAFF. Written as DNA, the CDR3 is TGTGCCAGCTCTCCCCCCGGGGGGCTGTGGACTGAAGCTTTCTTT.